Below, one T cell receptor beta chain is given with its context. Its cognate antigen is unknown. This entry belongs to a study of cytomegalovirus exposure and HLA in healthy donors. Overall study findings and caveats: Rare TCR sequences dominated, though some public TCRs recurred in many donors. Earlier analysis found most TCR beta V segments productive about 87% or about 30% of the time.

Amplification used 60 Vbeta primers and 13 Jbeta primers. Here immunoSEQ multiplex PCR was the method, and the copy in TCRdb shows in-frame clones only, minus some. The repertoire has tens of thousands of clones, 78% of them found once; the top ten carry roughly 2.5%. Although they were nominally healthy when sampled, donors likely had unrecorded immune exposures. The sequence was obtained from a male donor in good health and CMV-seropositive. What was sequenced was PBMCs.

CDR3 in amino acids: CASSLSDSGNTIYF. CDR3 coding DNA: TGTGCCAGCAGTTTATCGGACAGTGGAAACACCATATATTTT. The rearrangement joins TRBV28 to TRBJ1-3, with TRBD1 as a possible D gene (6 bases). The CDR3 covers 14 residues. Germline V gene data show CDR1 as MDHEN and CDR2 as SYDVKM. The V gene lost 1 base and the J gene lost 3 bases, with 7 bases spanning the gap. Together with reference TRBV28 and TRBJ1-3, the CDR3 gives the full variable domain: DVKVTQSSRYLVKRTGEKVFLECVQDMDHENMFWYRQDPGLGLRLIYFSYDVKMKEKGDIPEGYSVSREKKERFSLILESASTNQTSMYLCASSLSDSGNTIYFGEGSWLTVV.